This is a list of T cell receptor beta chains from one sample in a study of shared clonotypes between healthy human individuals. Sequencing used immunoSEQ multiplex PCR; TCRdb keeps in-frame clones, though not all of them. Found here are more than 2 million clones, roughly 94% of them singletons; the top ten hold 0.85% to 1.2%. Material for sequencing was naive CD8+ T cells sorted from blood. These receptors were obtained from a man aged 18 to 35 in good health. Both conserved end residues are part of each CDR3. Each record gives: J gene, V gene, CDR3 length, CDR3 protein.

J gene: TRBJ2-1
V gene: TRBV9
CDR3 length: 14
CDR3 protein: CASSEDLADNEQFF

J gene: TRBJ1-3
V gene: TRBV7-9
CDR3 length: 15
CDR3 protein: CASSLEGGTGNTIYF

J gene: TRBJ2-7
V gene: TRBV10-3
CDR3 length: 14
CDR3 protein: CAISERGGLYEQYF

J gene: TRBJ1-2
V gene: TRBV28
CDR3 length: 10
CDR3 protein: CATHRGAHTF

J gene: TRBJ2-7
V gene: TRBV27
CDR3 length: 13
CDR3 protein: CASSSTGWNEQYF

J gene: TRBJ2-5
V gene: TRBV27
CDR3 length: 15
CDR3 protein: CASSFFVGDQETQYF

J gene: TRBJ2-7
V gene: TRBV27
CDR3 length: 19
CDR3 protein: CASSLYGRYTMEAGSEQYF

J gene: TRBJ2-1
V gene: TRBV28
CDR3 length: 16
CDR3 protein: CASSPTGVDSYNEQFF

J gene: TRBJ1-1
V gene: TRBV30
CDR3 length: 12
CDR3 protein: CAWSYPLTEAFF

J gene: TRBJ1-5
V gene: TRBV28
CDR3 length: 15
CDR3 protein: CASSFGLSSNQPQHF

J gene: TRBJ2-7
V gene: TRBV5-6
CDR3 length: 16
CDR3 protein: CASSLEWQGEFDEQYF

J gene: TRBJ2-3
V gene: TRBV13
CDR3 length: 16
CDR3 protein: CASSLGGSGSADTQYF